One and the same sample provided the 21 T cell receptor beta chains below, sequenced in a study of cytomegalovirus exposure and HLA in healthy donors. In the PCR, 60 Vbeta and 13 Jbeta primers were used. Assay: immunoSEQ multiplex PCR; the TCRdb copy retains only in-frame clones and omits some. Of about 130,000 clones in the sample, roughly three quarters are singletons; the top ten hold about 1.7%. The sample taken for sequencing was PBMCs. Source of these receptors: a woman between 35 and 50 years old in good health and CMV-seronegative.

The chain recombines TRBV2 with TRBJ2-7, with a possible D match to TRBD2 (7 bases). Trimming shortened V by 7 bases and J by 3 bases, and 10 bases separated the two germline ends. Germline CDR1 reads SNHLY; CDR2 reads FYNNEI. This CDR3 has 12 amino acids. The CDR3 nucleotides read TGTGCCAGCACCGGGGGGCTCTACGAGCAGTACTTC. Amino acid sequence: CASTGGLYEQYF.

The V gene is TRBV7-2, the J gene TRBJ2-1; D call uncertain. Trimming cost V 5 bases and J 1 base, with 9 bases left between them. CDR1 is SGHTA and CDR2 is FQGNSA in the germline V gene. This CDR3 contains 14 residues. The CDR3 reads CASSPDRSYNEQFF. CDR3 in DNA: TGTGCCAGCAGCCCTGATAGATCCTACAATGAGCAGTTCTTC.

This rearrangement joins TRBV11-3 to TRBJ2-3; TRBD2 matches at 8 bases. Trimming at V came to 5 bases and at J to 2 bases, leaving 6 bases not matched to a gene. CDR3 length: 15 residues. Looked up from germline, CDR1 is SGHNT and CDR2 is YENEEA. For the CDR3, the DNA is TGTGCCAGCAGCCTTGGACTAGCCACCACAGATACGCAGTATTTT. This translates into CASSLGLATTDTQYF.

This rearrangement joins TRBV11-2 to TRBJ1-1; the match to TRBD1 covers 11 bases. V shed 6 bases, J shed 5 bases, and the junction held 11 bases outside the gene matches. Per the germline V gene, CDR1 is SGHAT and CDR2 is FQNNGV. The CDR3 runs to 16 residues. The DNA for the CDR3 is TGTGCCAGCAGGCAAAAGAGAGGACAGGGGGCGACTGAAGCTTTCTTT. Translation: CASRQKRGQGATEAFF.

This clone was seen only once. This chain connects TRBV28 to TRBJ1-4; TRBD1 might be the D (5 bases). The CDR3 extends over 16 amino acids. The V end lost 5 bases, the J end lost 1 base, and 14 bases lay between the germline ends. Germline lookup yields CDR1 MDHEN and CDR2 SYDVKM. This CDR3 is CASSPPWGGTNEKLFF. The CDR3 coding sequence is TGTGCCAGCAGTCCCCCGTGGGGCGGAACTAATGAAAAACTGTTTTTT.

For the CDR3, the DNA is TGTGCCAGCAGCTCAGGGACCGGGACAGGGGGCGGCTACACCTTC. Its protein product is CASSSGTGTGGGYTF. The genes are TRBV7-6 and TRBJ1-2, with 12 bases fitting TRBD1. The CDR3 extends over 15 amino acids. Looked up from germline, CDR1 is SGHVS and CDR2 is FNYEAQ. J gave up 8 bases and V 4 bases, and 8 bases lay outside the gene matches.

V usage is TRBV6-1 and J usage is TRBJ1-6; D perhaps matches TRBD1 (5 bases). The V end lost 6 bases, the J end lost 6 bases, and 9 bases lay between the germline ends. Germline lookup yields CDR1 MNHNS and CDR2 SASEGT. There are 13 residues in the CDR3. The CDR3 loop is CASRQEINSPLHF. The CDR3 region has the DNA TGTGCCAGCAGACAGGAGATTAATTCACCCCTCCACTTT.

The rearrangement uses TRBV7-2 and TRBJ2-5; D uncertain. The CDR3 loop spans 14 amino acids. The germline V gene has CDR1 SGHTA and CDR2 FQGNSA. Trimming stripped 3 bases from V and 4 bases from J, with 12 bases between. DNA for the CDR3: TGTGCCAGCAGCTTGATTGGGTCGGGAGAGACCCAGTACTTC. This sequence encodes CASSLIGSGETQYF.

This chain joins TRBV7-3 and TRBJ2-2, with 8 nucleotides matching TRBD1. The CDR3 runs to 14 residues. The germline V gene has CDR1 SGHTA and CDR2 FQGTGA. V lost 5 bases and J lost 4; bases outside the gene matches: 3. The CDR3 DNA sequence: TGTGCCAGCAGCGCGGACAGGGCCACCGGGGAGCTGTTTTTT. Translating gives CASSADRATGELFF.

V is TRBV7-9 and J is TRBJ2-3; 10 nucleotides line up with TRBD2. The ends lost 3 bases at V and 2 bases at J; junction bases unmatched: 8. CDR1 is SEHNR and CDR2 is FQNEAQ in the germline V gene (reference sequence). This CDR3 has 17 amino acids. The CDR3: CASSFTTSGVNTDTQYF. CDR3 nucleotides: TGTGCCAGCAGCTTTACCACTAGCGGGGTAAACACAGATACGCAGTATTTT.

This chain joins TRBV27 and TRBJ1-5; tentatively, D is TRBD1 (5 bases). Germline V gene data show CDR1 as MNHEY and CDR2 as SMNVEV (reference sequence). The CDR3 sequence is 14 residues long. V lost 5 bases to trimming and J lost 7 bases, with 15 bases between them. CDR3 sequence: CASSPYGGDQPQHF. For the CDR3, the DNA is TGTGCCAGCAGTCCTTATGGGGGGGACCAGCCCCAGCATTTT.

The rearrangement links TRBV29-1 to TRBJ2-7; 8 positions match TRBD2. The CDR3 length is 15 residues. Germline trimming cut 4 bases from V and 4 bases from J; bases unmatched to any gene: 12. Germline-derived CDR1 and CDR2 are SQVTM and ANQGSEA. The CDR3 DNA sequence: TGCAGCGTTGGCTTTAGCGGGACCCGTCCTTACGAGCAGTACTTC. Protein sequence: CSVGFSGTRPYEQYF.

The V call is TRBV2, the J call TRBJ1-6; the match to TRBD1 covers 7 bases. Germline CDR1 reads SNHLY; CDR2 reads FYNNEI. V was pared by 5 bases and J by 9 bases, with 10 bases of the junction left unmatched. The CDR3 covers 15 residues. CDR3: CASSPRQGRSSPLHF. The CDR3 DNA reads TGTGCCAGCAGTCCCCGACAGGGACGGTCTTCACCCCTCCACTTT.

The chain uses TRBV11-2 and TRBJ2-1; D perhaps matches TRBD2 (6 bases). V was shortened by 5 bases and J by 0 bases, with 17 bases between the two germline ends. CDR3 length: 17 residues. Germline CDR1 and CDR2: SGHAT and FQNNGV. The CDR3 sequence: CASSTWQRVSSYNEQFF. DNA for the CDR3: TGTGCCAGCAGCACCTGGCAGCGGGTAAGCTCCTACAATGAGCAGTTCTTC.

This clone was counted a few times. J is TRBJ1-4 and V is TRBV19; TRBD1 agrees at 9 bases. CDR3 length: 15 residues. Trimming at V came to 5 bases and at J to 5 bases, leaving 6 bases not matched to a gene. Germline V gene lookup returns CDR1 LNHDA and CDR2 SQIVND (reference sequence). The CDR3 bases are TGTGCCAGTAGTGTCACAGGGGGCGTGAATGAAAAACTGTTTTTT. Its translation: CASSVTGGVNEKLFF.

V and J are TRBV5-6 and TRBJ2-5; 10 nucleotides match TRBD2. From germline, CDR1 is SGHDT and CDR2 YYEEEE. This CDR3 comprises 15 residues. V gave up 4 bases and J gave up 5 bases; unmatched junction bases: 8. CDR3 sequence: CASSRSGGTWETQYF. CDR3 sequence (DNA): TGTGCCAGCAGCCGTAGCGGGGGGACATGGGAGACCCAGTACTTC.

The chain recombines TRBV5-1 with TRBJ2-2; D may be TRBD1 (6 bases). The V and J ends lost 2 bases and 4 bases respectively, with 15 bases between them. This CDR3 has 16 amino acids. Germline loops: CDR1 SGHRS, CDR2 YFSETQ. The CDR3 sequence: CASSFTGGAGTGELFF. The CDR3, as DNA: TGCGCCAGCAGCTTTACTGGGGGCGCAGGCACCGGGGAGCTGTTTTTT.

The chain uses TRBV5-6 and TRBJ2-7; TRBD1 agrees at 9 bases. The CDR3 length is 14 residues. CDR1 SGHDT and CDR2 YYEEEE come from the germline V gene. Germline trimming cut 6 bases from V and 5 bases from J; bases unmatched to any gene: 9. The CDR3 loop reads CASKLTGGKDEQYF. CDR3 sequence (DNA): TGTGCCAGCAAACTAACAGGGGGCAAGGACGAGCAGTACTTC.

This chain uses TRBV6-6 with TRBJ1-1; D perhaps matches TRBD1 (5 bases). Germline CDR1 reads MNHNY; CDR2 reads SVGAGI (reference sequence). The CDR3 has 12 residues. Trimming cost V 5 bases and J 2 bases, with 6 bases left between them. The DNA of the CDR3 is TGTGCCAGCAGTACAGGTAACACTGAAGCTTTCTTT. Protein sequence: CASSTGNTEAFF.

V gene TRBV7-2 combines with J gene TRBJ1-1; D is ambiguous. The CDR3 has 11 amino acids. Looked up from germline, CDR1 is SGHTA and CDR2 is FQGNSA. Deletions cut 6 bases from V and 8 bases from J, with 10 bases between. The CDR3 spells CASSSGVEAFF. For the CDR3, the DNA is TGTGCCAGCAGTTCGGGAGTCGAAGCTTTCTTT.

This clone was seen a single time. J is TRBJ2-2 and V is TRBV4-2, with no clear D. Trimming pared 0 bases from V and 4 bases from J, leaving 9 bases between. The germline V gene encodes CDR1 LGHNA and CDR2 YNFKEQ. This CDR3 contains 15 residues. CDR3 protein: CASSQESLLTGELFF. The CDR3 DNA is TGTGCCAGCAGCCAAGAAAGCCTTCTCACCGGGGAGCTGTTTTTT.